This is a list of T cell receptor beta chains from one sample in a study of ipilimumab plus nivolumab after autologous stem cell transplantation. Sequencing was performed with immunoSEQ multiplex PCR; in TCRdb, only in-frame clones are kept and a portion is missing. The sample consists of 9,500 to 10,000 clones, approximately 70% of them appearing once. This specimen consisted of PBMCs, obtained in a trial of ipilimumab plus nivolumab as post-transplant consolidation. All receptors derive from a female donor with multiple myeloma. The CDR3 runs from the conserved cysteine through the conserved F or W. Fields, in order: J gene, clone size, V gene, D gene, CDR3 DNA, CDR3 protein. A D gene is named only where the DNA matches it firmly. Rows may omit the clone size; those that give it use once, few, many or a size class.

TRBJ2-3	.	TRBV11-2	.	TGTGCCAGCAGTTTCAACAGGGTCGCAGATACGCAGTATTTT	CASSFNRVADTQYF
TRBJ2-7	.	TRBV19	TRBD1	TGTGCCAGTAGGACGGGACAGCCCGGACGATACGAGCAGTACTTC	CASRTGQPGRYEQYF
TRBJ2-7	few	TRBV5-4	.	TGTGCCAGCAGCCCTAGCTCCTACGAGCAGTACTTC	CASSPSSYEQYF
TRBJ2-3	.	TRBV6-5	.	TGTGCCAGCAGTCACCGCCCCGGCACAGATACGCAGTATTTT	CASSHRPGTDTQYF
TRBJ1-2	.	TRBV4-3	TRBD1	TGCGCCAGCAGCCAAGATAGGGGACAGTACTATGGCTACACCTTC	CASSQDRGQYYGYTF
TRBJ2-3	.	TRBV18	.	TGTGCCAGCTCACCACCCTACAGAGGAGCGCAGTATTTT	CASSPPYRGAQYF
TRBJ2-1	.	TRBV2	TRBD2	TGTGCCAGCAGCCCGGGACTAGCGGCCGCGGAGCAGTTCTTC	CASSPGLAAAEQFF
TRBJ1-6	few	TRBV4-2	TRBD1	TGTGCCAGCCGGACAGGCCTTTACTCCTATAATTCACCCCTCCACTTT	CASRTGLYSYNSPLHF
TRBJ2-1	.	TRBV7-2	.	TGTGCCAGCAGCCCCCCACGCTCGGGTCCGCAGTTCTTC	CASSPPRSGPQFF
TRBJ2-1	.	TRBV19	TRBD2	TGTGCCAGTTGTTACGAAGCGGGAGTGGGCGATGAGCAGTTCTTC	CASCYEAGVGDEQFF
TRBJ2-1	few	TRBV29-1	.	TGCAGCGTTGTGCCTGGAAACAATGAGCAGTTCTTC	CSVVPGNNEQFF
TRBJ2-7	.	TRBV5-1	.	TGCGCCAGCAGCCAGGGGGGATCCTACGAGCAGTACTTC	CASSQGGSYEQYF
TRBJ1-1	.	TRBV7-9	.	TGTGCCAGCAGCTCACACGGGGCCTTTACGAGCACTGAAGCTTTCTTT	CASSSHGAFTSTEAFF
TRBJ2-1	.	TRBV29-1	.	TGCAGCGTTGCCCTTTACAATGAGCAGTTCTTC	CSVALYNEQFF
TRBJ1-5	.	TRBV5-6	.	TGTGCCAGCAGCAGGGACATCAATCAGCCCCAGCATTTT	CASSRDINQPQHF
TRBJ1-2	medium-sized	TRBV28	.	TGTGCCAGCAGTCCCCTAGGACCTGTCGGGGGCTACACCTTC	CASSPLGPVGGYTF
TRBJ1-2	.	TRBV27	.	TGTGCCAGCAGCCCCTTCACGAGTTTGGATGGCTACACCTTC	CASSPFTSLDGYTF
TRBJ1-4	.	TRBV28	.	TGTGCCAGCAGTTTTACAGTCCGAAATGAAAAACTGTTTTTT	CASSFTVRNEKLFF
TRBJ2-1	few	TRBV19	TRBD1	TGTGCCAGTAGTATTGGGACAGGGTTCGCCAATGAGCAGTTCTTC	CASSIGTGFANEQFF
TRBJ2-7	.	TRBV10-3	.	TGTGCCATCAGTGGACAGATCAGTTACGAGCAGTACTTC	CAISGQISYEQYF
TRBJ2-5	.	TRBV18	TRBD1	TGTGCCAGCTCACCGGCGACAGGGGCCGAAGAGACCCAGTACTTC	CASSPATGAEETQYF
TRBJ1-5	few	TRBV28	TRBD1	TGTGCCAGCAGTTTAGGACAGGGAGCTTTTCAGCCCCAGCATTTT	CASSLGQGAFQPQHF
TRBJ2-3	few	TRBV10-3	TRBD2	TGTGCCATCAGGTTAGCGGGAGAGGTAGATACGCAGTATTTT	CAIRLAGEVDTQYF
TRBJ1-2	.	TRBV27	.	TGTGCCAGCAGTTTAAGGAACGGTTATGGCTACACCTTC	CASSLRNGYGYTF
TRBJ2-1	.	TRBV7-9	.	TGTGCCAGCAGCTTAGGAAGTCCGAAGAGATACCAAACCAATGAGCAGTTCTTC	CASSLGSPKRYQTNEQFF
TRBJ2-7	.	TRBV30	.	TGTGCCTGGAGTGTTTCTCGGGTTAGGCCCTACGAGCAGTACTTC	CAWSVSRVRPYEQYF
TRBJ2-1	.	TRBV14	TRBD2	TGTGCCAGCAGCCTCCGAGGACTAGCGGGAGGTGAGCAGTTCTTC	CASSLRGLAGGEQFF
TRBJ2-5	.	TRBV10-3	TRBD2	TGTGCCATCAGACAAGGGACTAGCGGGAGCCAAGAGACCCAGTACTTC	CAIRQGTSGSQETQYF
TRBJ2-7	.	TRBV10-1	.	TGCGCCAGCAGTGGGAGTACCTACGAGCAGTACTTC	CASSGSTYEQYF